This T cell receptor beta chain was documented in a study of cytomegalovirus exposure and HLA in healthy donors. As regards this clone: Its specificity is unknown.

Study-level points and caveats: Trimming of TCR beta V- and J-genes showed a link, identified in a later analysis, to a missense DCLRE1C variant. Both high specificity and high sensitivity reportedly marked the classifier's diagnosis of cytomegalovirus status.

Primers: 60 Vbeta forward and 13 Jbeta reverse. The data were produced by immunoSEQ multiplex PCR, yet TCRdb's version contains in-frame clones alone and is incomplete. In the table there are approximately 170,000 clones, just over 75% of which are singletons. The CDR3 has 16 residues. This TCR was recovered from a man aged 40-49 years in good health and CMV-seronegative. Material: PBMCs. J is TRBJ2-7 and V is TRBV1; the table calls TRBD2, which could not be checked here. TRBV1 is assigned pseudogene status. For the CDR3, the DNA is TGCACCAGCACCAAAGCCACTAGCGGGGACCACTACGAGCAGTACGTC. Translating gives CTSTKATSGDHYEQYV.